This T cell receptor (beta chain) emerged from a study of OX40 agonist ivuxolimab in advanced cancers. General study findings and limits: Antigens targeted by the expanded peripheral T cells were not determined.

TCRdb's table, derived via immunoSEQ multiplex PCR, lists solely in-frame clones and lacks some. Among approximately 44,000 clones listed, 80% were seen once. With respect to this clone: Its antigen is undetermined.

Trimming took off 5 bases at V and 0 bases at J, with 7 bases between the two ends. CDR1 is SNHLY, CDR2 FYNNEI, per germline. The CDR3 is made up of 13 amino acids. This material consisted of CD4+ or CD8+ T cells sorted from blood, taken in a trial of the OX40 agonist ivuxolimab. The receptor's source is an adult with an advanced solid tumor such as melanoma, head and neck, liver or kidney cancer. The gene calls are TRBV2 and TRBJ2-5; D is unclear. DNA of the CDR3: TGTGCCAGCAGTTCTAACAACCAAGAGACCCAGTACTTC. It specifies CASSSNNQETQYF.